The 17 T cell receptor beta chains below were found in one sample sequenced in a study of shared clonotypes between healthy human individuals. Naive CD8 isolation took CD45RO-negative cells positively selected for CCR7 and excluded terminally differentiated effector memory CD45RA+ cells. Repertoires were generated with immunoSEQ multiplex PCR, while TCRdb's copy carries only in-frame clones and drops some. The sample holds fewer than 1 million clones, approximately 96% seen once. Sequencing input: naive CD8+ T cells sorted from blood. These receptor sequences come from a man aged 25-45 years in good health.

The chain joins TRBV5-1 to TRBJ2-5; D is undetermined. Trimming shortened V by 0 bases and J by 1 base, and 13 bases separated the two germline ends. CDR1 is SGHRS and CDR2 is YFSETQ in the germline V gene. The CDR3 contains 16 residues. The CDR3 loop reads CASSLEVSIGQETQYF. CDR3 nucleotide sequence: TGCGCCAGCAGCTTGGAAGTCAGTATAGGCCAAGAGACCCAGTACTTC.

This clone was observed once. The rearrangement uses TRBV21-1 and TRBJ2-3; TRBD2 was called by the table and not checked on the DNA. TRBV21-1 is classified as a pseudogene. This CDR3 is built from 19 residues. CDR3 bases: TGTGCCAGCAGCAAAGCGCGGAGCGGGAGGAGTTCGGGCACAGATACGCAGTATTTT. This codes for CASSKARSGRSSGTDTQYF.

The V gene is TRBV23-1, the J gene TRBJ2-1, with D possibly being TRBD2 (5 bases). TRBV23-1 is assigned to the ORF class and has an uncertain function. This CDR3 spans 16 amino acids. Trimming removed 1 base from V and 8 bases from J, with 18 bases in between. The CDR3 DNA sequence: TGCGCCAGCAGTCAATGGCGGAGGTCAGGAGGCTATGAGCAGTTCTTC. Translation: CASSQWRRSGGYEQFF.

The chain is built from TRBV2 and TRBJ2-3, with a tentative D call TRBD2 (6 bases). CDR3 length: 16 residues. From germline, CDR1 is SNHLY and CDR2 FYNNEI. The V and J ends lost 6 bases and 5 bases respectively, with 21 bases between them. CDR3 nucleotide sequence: TGTGCCAGCAGGGGGACGGGGGTCCTCCCCCAAGATACGCAGTATTTT. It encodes CASRGTGVLPQDTQYF.

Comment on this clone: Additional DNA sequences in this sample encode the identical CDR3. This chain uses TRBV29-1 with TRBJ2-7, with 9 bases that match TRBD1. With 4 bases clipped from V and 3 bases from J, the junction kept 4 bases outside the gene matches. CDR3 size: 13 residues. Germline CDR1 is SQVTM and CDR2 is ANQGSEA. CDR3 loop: CSVAPGQGYEQYF. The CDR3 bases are TGCAGCGTTGCGCCGGGACAGGGCTACGAGCAGTACTTC.

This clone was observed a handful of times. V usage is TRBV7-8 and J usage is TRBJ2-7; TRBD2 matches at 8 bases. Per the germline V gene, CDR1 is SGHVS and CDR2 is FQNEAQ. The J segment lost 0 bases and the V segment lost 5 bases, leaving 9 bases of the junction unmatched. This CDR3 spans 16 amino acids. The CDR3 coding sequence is TGTGCCAGCAGCCTAGGACAGAGCGGGAGCTCCTACGAGCAGTACTTC. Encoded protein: CASSLGQSGSSYEQYF.

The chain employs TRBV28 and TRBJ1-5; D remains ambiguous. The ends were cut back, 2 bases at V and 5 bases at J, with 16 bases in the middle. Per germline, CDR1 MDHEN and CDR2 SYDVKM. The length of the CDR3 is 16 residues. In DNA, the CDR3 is TGTGCCAGCAGTTTACCACCAGGTTATAGGGATCAGCCCCAGCATTTT. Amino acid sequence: CASSLPPGYRDQPQHF. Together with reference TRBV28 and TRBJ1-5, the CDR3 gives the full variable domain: DVKVTQSSRYLVKRTGEKVFLECVQDMDHENMFWYRQDPGLGLRLIYFSYDVKMKEKGDIPEGYSVSREKKERFSLILESASTNQTSMYLCASSLPPGYRDQPQHFGDGTRLSIL.

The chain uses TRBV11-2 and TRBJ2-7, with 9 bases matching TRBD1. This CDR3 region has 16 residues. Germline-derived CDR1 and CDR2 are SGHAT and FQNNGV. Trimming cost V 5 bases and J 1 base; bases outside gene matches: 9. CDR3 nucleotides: TGTGCCAGCAGCACGCACAGGGGGCCTGATTCCTACGAGCAGTACTTC. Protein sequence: CASSTHRGPDSYEQYF.

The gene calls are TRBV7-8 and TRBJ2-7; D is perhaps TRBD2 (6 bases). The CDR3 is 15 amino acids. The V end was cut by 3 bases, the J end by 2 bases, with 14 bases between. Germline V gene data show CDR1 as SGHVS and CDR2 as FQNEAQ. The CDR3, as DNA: TGTGCCAGCAGCTTGCGACGGGACTTCCCCTACGAGCAGTACTTC. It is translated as CASSLRRDFPYEQYF. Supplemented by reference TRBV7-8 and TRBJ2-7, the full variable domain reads GAGVSQSPRYKVAKRGQDVALRCDPISGHVSLFWYQQALGQGPEFLTYFQNEAQLDKSGLPSDRFFAERPEGSVSTLKIQRTQQEDSAVYLCASSLRRDFPYEQYFGPGTRLTVT.

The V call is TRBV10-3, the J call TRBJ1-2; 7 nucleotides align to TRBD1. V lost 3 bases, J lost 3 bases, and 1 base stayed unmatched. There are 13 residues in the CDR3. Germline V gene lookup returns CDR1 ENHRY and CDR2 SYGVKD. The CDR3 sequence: CAISEGTDYGYTF. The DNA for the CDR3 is TGTGCCATCAGTGAAGGGACAGACTATGGCTACACCTTC.

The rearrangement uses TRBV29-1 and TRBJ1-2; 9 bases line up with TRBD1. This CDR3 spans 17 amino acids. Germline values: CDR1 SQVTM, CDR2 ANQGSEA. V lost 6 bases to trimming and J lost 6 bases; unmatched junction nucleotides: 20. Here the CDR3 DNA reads TGCAGCGTGCTGGAGACCGGGGTCCGGGACAGGGTAGATGGCTACACCTTC. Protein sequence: CSVLETGVRDRVDGYTF.

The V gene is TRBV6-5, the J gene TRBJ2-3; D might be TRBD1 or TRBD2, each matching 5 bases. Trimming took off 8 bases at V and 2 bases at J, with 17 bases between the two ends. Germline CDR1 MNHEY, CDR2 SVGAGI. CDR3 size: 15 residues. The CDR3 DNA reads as TGTGCCAGCCATCCCGGGACCGGTTTCACAGATACGCAGTATTTT. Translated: CASHPGTGFTDTQYF.

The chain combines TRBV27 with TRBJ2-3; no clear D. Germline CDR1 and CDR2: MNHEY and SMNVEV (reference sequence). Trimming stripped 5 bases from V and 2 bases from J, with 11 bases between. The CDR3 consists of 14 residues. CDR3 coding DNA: TGTGCCAGCAGTACCCTGACTCCCACAGATACGCAGTATTTT. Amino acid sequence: CASSTLTPTDTQYF.

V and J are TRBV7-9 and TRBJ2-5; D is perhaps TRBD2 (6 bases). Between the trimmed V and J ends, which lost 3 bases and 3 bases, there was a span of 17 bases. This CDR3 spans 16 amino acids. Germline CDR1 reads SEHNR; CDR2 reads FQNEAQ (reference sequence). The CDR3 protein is CASSFGWRAREETQYF. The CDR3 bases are TGTGCCAGCAGCTTCGGCTGGAGGGCCAGGGAAGAGACCCAGTACTTC.

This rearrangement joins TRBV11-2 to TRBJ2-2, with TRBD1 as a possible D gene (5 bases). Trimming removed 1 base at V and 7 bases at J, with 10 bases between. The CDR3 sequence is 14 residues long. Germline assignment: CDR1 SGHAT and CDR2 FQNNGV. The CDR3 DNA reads TGTGCCAGCAGCTTAGTAGGGGATGGCGGGGAGCTGTTTTTT. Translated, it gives CASSLVGDGGELFF.

CDR3 nucleotides: TGTGCCAGCAGCTTACAGCTAGCGGGAAACCGTAATACGCAGTATTTT. It is translated as CASSLQLAGNRNTQYF. The chain combines TRBV13 with TRBJ2-3, with 9 bases aligning to TRBD2. CDR1 PRHDT and CDR2 FYEKMQ come from the germline V gene (reference sequence). There are 16 residues in the CDR3. J lost 7 bases, V lost 2 bases, and 10 bases had no gene match.

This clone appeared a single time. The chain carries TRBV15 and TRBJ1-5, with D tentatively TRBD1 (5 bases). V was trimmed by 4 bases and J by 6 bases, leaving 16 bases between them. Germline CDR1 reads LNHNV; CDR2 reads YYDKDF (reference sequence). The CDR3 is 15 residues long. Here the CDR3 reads CATSMGRGIIQPQHF. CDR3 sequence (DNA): TGTGCCACCAGCATGGGGCGGGGGATTATTCAGCCCCAGCATTTT. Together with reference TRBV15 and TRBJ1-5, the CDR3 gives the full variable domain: DAMVIQNPRYQVTQFGKPVTLSCSQTLNHNVMYWYQQKSSQAPKLLFHYYDKDFNNEADTPDNFQSRRPNTSFCFLDIRSPGLGDTAMYLCATSMGRGIIQPQHFGDGTRLSIL.